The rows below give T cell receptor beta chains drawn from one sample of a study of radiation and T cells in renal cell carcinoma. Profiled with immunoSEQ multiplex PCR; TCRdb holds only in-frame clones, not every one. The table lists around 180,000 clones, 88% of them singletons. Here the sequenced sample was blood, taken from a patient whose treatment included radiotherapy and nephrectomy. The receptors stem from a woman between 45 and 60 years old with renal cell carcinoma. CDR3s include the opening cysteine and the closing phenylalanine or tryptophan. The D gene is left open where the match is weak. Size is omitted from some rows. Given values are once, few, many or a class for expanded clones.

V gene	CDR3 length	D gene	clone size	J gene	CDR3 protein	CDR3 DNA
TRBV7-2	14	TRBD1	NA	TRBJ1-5	CASSFGQGNQPQHF	TGTGCCAGCAGCTTCGGACAGGGCAATCAGCCCCAGCATTTT
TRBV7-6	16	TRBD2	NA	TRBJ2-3	CASSLEPSGASGTQYF	TGTGCCAGCAGCTTAGAGCCTAGCGGGGCGAGCGGTACGCAGTATTTT
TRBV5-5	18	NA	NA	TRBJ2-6	CASSLRQGISFGANVLTF	TGTGCCAGCAGCTTGAGGCAGGGAATAAGCTTTGGGGCCAACGTCCTGACTTTC
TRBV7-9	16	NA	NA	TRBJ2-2	CASLRGADANTGELFF	TGTGCCAGTCTACGTGGGGCAGACGCGAACACCGGGGAGCTGTTTTTT
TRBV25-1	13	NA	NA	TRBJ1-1	CASSGQMNTEAFF	TGTGCCAGCAGTGGCCAGATGAACACTGAAGCTTTCTTT
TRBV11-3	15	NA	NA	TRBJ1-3	CASSRTYGSGNTIYF	TGTGCCAGCAGCAGGACGTACGGATCTGGAAACACCATATATTTT
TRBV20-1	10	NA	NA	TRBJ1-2	CSGERDGYTF	TGCAGTGGGGAACGGGACGGCTACACCTTC
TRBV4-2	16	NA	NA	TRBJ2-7	CASSQDWDTSAYEQYF	TGTGCCAGCAGCCAAGATTGGGACACCTCAGCCTACGAGCAGTACTTC
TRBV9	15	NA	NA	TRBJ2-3	CASSAAWDRTDTQYF	TGTGCCAGCAGCGCCGCTTGGGACCGCACAGATACGCAGTATTTT
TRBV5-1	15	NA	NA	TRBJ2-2	CASSLRGHLPGELFF	TGCGCCAGCAGCCTTCGCGGACACCTTCCCGGGGAGCTGTTTTTT
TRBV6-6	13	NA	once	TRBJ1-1	CASSRQSNTEAFF	TGTGCCAGCAGCCGACAGTCGAACACTGAAGCTTTCTTT
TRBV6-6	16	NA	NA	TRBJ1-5	CASSYTDQRSNQPQHF	TGTGCCAGCAGTTACACCGACCAGAGGAGCAATCAGCCCCAGCATTTT
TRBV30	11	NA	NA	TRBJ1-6	CAYGDGSPLHF	TGTGCCTACGGGGACGGATCACCCCTCCACTTT
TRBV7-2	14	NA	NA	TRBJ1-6	CASSPGARPSPLHF	TGTGCCAGCAGCCCCGGCGCTAGGCCATCACCCCTCCACTTT
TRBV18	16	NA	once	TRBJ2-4	CASSPPGDSAKNIQYF	TGTGCCAGCTCACCACCGGGGGATTCGGCCAAAAACATTCAGTACTTC
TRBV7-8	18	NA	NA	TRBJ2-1	CASSLVGAVLSPNNEQFF	TGTGCCAGCAGCTTAGTTGGGGCGGTCCTTAGTCCTAACAATGAGCAGTTCTTC
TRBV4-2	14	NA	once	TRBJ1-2	CASSQARDNYGYTF	TGTGCCAGCAGCCAAGCCAGGGATAACTATGGCTACACCTTC
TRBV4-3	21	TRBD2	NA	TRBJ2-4	CASSQDWGLAGGTLAKNIQYF	TGCGCCAGCAGCCAAGATTGGGGACTAGCGGGGGGGACGCTAGCCAAAAACATTCAGTACTTC
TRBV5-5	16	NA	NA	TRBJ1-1	CASRVEWGSLNTEAFF	TGTGCCAGCAGGGTTGAGTGGGGCAGCTTGAACACTGAAGCTTTCTTT
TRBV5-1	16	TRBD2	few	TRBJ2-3	CASSLEGGLAADTQYF	TGCGCCAGCAGCTTGGAAGGGGGACTAGCGGCAGATACGCAGTATTTT
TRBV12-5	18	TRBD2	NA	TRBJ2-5	CASGLVRLAGVGAETQYF	TGTGCTAGTGGTTTGGTCCGCCTAGCGGGGGTTGGGGCAGAGACCCAGTACTTC
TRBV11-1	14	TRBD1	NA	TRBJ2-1	CASTPGQGGDEQFF	TGTGCCAGCACCCCGGGACAGGGTGGGGATGAGCAGTTCTTC
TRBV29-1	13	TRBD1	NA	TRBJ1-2	CSVEDRQGSFHTF	TGCAGCGTTGAGGATAGACAGGGCAGTTTCCACACCTTC
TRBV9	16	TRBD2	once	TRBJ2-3	CASSRGTDGGRDTQYF	TGTGCCAGCAGCAGAGGGACTGACGGGGGGAGGGATACGCAGTATTTT
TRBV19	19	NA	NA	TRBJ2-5	CASSLQAWRPGAPQETQYF	TGTGCCAGTAGTCTTCAGGCGTGGCGGCCCGGCGCACCACAAGAGACCCAGTACTTC
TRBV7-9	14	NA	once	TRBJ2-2	CASSLGRSTGELFF	TGTGCCAGCAGCTTGGGTAGGAGCACCGGGGAGCTGTTTTTT
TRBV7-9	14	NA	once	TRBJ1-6	CASSSGQENSPLHF	TGTGCCAGCAGCTCGGGCCAGGAGAATTCACCCCTCCACTTT
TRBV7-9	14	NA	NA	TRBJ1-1	CASRSDGRSAEAFF	TGTGCCAGCAGATCAGACGGGAGAAGCGCTGAAGCTTTCTTT
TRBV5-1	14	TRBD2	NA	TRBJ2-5	CASSLVAGTETQYF	TGCGCCAGCAGCTTGGTAGCGGGGACTGAGACCCAGTACTTC
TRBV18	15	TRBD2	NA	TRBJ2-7	CASSPPLGGVYEQYF	TGTGCCAGCTCACCCCCACTCGGGGGGGTCTACGAGCAGTACTTC
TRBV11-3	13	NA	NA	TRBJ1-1	CASSLESETEAFF	TGTGCCAGCAGCTTAGAATCTGAGACTGAAGCTTTCTTT
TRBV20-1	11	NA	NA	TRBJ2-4	CSASSRNIQYF	TGCAGTGCTAGTTCTAGAAACATTCAGTACTTC
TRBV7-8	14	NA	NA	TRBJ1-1	CASTRGPGNTEAFF	TGTGCCAGCACCCGGGGACCGGGGAACACTGAAGCTTTCTTT
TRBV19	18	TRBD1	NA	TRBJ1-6	CASSLQGADFSYNSPLHF	TGTGCCAGTAGTCTACAGGGGGCCGACTTCTCCTATAATTCACCCCTCCACTTT
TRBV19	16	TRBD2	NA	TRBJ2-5	CASSPLPGLAEETQYF	TGTGCCAGTAGTCCGCTCCCGGGACTAGCGGAAGAGACCCAGTACTTC
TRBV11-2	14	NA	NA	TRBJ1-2	CASGRTDSIYGYTF	TGTGCCAGCGGGCGAACGGACAGCATCTATGGCTACACCTTC
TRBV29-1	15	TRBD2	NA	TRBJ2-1	CSVARSGGPINEQFF	TGCAGCGTTGCTCGGTCGGGGGGGCCCATCAATGAGCAGTTCTTC
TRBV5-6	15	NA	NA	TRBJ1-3	CASSFRWLSGNTIYF	TGTGCCAGCAGCTTCCGATGGCTCTCTGGAAACACCATATATTTT
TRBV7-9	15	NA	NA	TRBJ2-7	CASSLVGTKNDEQYF	TGTGCCAGCAGCTTAGTCGGGACCAAAAATGACGAGCAGTACTTC
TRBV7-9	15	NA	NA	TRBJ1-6	CASSQTLGADSPLHF	TGTGCCAGCAGCCAAACCTTGGGGGCCGATTCACCCCTCCACTTT
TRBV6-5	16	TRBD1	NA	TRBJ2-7	CASSLDLGQGRYEQYF	TGTGCCAGCAGTTTGGACCTTGGACAGGGCCGGTACGAGCAGTACTTC
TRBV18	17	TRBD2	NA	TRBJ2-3	CASSPAGLAGGTDTQYF	TGTGCCAGCTCACCCGCGGGACTAGCGGGGGGGACAGATACGCAGTATTTT
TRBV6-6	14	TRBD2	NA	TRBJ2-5	CASSYGGGQETQYF	TGTGCCAGCAGTTACGGCGGGGGCCAAGAGACCCAGTACTTC
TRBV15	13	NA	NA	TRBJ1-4	CATSRGIGEKLFF	TGTGCCACCAGCAGAGGTATCGGTGAAAAACTGTTTTTT
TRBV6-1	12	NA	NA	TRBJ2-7	CASIGVLYEQYF	TGTGCCAGCATCGGGGTTCTGTACGAGCAGTACTTC
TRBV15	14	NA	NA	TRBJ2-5	CATSRGTSQETQYF	TGTGCCACCAGCAGGGGGACCTCCCAAGAGACCCAGTACTTC